Listed below are T cell receptor beta chains from one sample, sequenced in a study of cytomegalovirus exposure and HLA in healthy donors. The table came from immunoSEQ multiplex PCR; TCRdb's copy has only in-frame clones and leaves some out. The sample has approximately 140,000 clones, 73% seen once. The sequencing sample was made of PBMCs. The receptors originated from a woman between 40 and 55 years old in good health and CMV-seronegative. Both conserved end residues are part of each CDR3. A D gene is named only where the DNA matches it firmly. For some rows the clone size is stated as once, few or many, or as a class when expanded; others skip it.

TRBD1 | . | TRBJ1-4 | TRBV15 | CATSKRLGQGTNEKLFF | TGTGCCACCAGCAAGAGGTTAGGACAGGGGACTAATGAAAAACTGTTTTTT
. | . | TRBJ2-4 | TRBV7-3 | CASSLTGTQNIQYF | TGTGCCAGCAGCTTAACCGGGACACAAAACATTCAGTACTTC
. | . | TRBJ1-2 | TRBV6-1 | CASSEAPREGYGYTF | TGTGCCAGCAGTGAAGCTCCCAGGGAGGGCTATGGCTACACCTTC
. | . | TRBJ1-1 | TRBV10-3 | CAIRDPGAEGPTRNTEAFF | TGTGCCATCAGAGACCCTGGGGCGGAGGGTCCGACACGGAACACTGAAGCTTTCTTT
. | . | TRBJ1-2 | TRBV20-1 | CSATGKKSYTF | TGCAGTGCTACAGGGAAAAAGAGCTACACCTTC
. | . | TRBJ1-1 | TRBV15 | CATSRAGYAGTEAFF | TGTGCCACCAGCAGAGCGGGGTATGCAGGCACTGAAGCTTTCTTT
. | . | TRBJ2-1 | TRBV10-2 | CGTGANNEQFF | TGCGGGACGGGAGCTAACAATGAGCAGTTCTTC
. | . | TRBJ2-7 | TRBV11-2 | CASSRSDRNYEQYF | TGTGCCAGCAGCCGATCGGACAGAAACTACGAGCAGTACTTC
TRBD2 | . | TRBJ2-3 | TRBV4-2 | CASSQGGATDTQYF | TGTGCCAGCAGCCAGGGAGGGGCCACAGATACGCAGTATTTT
. | . | TRBJ1-5 | TRBV4-1 | CATSPSGGNQPQHF | TGCGCCACCTCACCTTCAGGGGGCAATCAGCCCCAGCATTTT
. | once | TRBJ1-2 | TRBV5-6 | CASSPRGRRVSYGYTF | TGTGCTAGCAGCCCGCGGGGTCGTCGGGTTAGCTATGGCTACACCTTC
TRBD1 | few | TRBJ1-2 | TRBV2 | CASRVGGDGYTF | TGTGCCAGCAGGGTAGGGGGCGATGGCTACACCTTC
. | . | TRBJ1-3 | TRBV4-2 | CASSQDRGGLGNTIYF | TGTGCCAGCAGCCAAGATCGCGGGGGCTTAGGAAACACCATATATTTT
TRBD1 | . | TRBJ1-2 | TRBV11-1 | CASSLSRDSYGYTF | TGTGCCAGCAGCTTAAGTAGGGACAGCTATGGCTACACCTTC
. | . | TRBJ1-5 | TRBV10-3 | CATAPWGGGEGEDQPQHF | TGTGCCACCGCGCCCTGGGGGGGTGGGGAGGGGGAAGATCAGCCCCAGCATTTT
TRBD2 | . | TRBJ2-1 | TRBV6-6 | CASRPPTSVDEQFF | TGTGCCAGCAGACCTCCGACTAGCGTGGATGAGCAGTTCTTC
TRBD2 | . | TRBJ2-7 | TRBV7-2 | CASSLVSSGGEQYF | TGTGCCAGCAGCTTAGTGTCGAGCGGGGGCGAGCAGTACTTC
TRBD1 | . | TRBJ1-2 | TRBV2 | CASIGTPTGVGYTF | TGTGCCAGCATAGGGACCCCGACAGGGGTTGGCTACACCTTC
. | . | TRBJ1-3 | TRBV2 | CASSERVIGGLGSGNTIYF | TGTGCCAGCAGTGAAAGGGTGATCGGGGGTTTAGGCTCTGGAAACACCATATATTTT
. | . | TRBJ1-2 | TRBV4-1 | CASSLTLAQGFYGYTF | TGCGCCAGCAGCCTTACACTCGCCCAGGGATTCTATGGCTACACCTTC
TRBD1 | . | TRBJ1-2 | TRBV28 | CASSSQGFLYGYTF | TGTGCCAGCAGTTCACAGGGGTTTCTCTATGGCTACACCTTC
TRBD1 | . | TRBJ2-7 | TRBV13 | CASSSTTLTGTDSYEQYF | TGTGCCAGCAGCTCCACAACACTTACCGGGACAGATTCCTACGAGCAGTACTTC
. | . | TRBJ2-7 | TRBV29-1 | CSVSRGVTYEQYF | TGCAGCGTTAGCAGGGGAGTAACCTACGAGCAGTACTTC
TRBD1 | . | TRBJ1-2 | TRBV9 | CASSGSRGSYGYTF | TGTGCCAGCAGCGGTTCCAGGGGGAGCTATGGCTACACCTTC
. | . | TRBJ2-3 | TRBV15 | CATSWGFTASTDTQYF | TGTGCCACCAGCTGGGGCTTTACAGCTAGCACAGATACGCAGTATTTT
TRBD2 | medium-sized | TRBJ2-7 | TRBV7-2 | CASSSWTSGGVEQYF | TGTGCCAGCAGCTCATGGACTAGCGGGGGGGTTGAGCAGTACTTC
TRBD1 | . | TRBJ1-6 | TRBV7-2 | CASSLVGTGGGGSPLHF | TGTGCCAGCAGCTTAGTGGGAACAGGGGGGGGAGGTTCACCCCTCCACTTT
. | . | TRBJ2-5 | TRBV7-8 | CASSLDPQIAEGEETQYF | TGTGCCAGCAGCTTAGATCCACAGATAGCGGAAGGAGAAGAGACCCAGTACTTC
. | . | TRBJ1-1 | TRBV14 | CASSHWGTAEAFF | TGTGCCAGCAGCCATTGGGGGACTGCTGAAGCTTTCTTT
TRBD1 | . | TRBJ1-1 | TRBV19 | CASSTGQGARGEAFF | TGTGCCAGTAGTACGGGACAGGGGGCTCGGGGTGAAGCTTTCTTT
. | . | TRBJ2-1 | TRBV6-1 | CASREYNNEQFF | TGTGCCAGCAGGGAGTATAACAATGAGCAGTTCTTC
. | . | TRBJ1-1 | TRBV5-4 | CASSLAVQVNTEAFF | TGTGCCAGCAGCTTGGCGGTACAGGTGAACACTGAAGCTTTCTTT
. | few | TRBJ1-4 | TRBV7-9 | CASSLGAGLGEKLFF | TGTGCCAGCAGCTTAGGCGCCGGGTTGGGTGAAAAACTGTTTTTT
TRBD1 | once | TRBJ2-5 | TRBV4-1 | CASSQDKQGDQETQYF | TGCGCCAGCAGCCAAGACAAACAGGGGGACCAAGAGACCCAGTACTTC
. | . | TRBJ1-6 | TRBV19 | CASSPSRGTNSPLHF | TGTGCCAGTAGTCCCAGTCGGGGAACAAATTCACCCCTCCACTTT
. | few | TRBJ2-6 | TRBV5-6 | CASSAKEFKATF | TGTGCCAGCAGCGCTAAGGAGTTCAAGGCCACTTTC
TRBD2 | . | TRBJ2-2 | TRBV5-1 | CASRQPAGGNTGELFF | TGCGCCAGCAGGCAGCCCGCGGGGGGTAACACCGGGGAGCTGTTTTTT
TRBD2 | . | TRBJ2-3 | TRBV7-6 | CASSPAGGLDTQYF | TGTGCCAGCAGCCCCGCCGGGGGGTTAGATACGCAGTATTTT
. | . | TRBJ1-2 | TRBV29-1 | CSVDADTYGYTF | TGCAGCGTTGACGCGGACACCTATGGCTACACCTTC
. | . | TRBJ1-2 | TRBV7-9 | CASSLIGGSYGYTF | TGTGCCAGCAGCTTAATTGGCGGTTCCTATGGCTACACCTTC
. | . | TRBJ1-2 | TRBV7-9 | CASSEQGRSGYTF | TGTGCCAGCAGTGAACAGGGAAGATCTGGCTACACCTTC
TRBD2 | . | TRBJ2-1 | TRBV27 | CASSLVTSGGAGEQFF | TGTGCCAGCAGTTTAGTAACTAGCGGGGGGGCCGGTGAGCAGTTCTTC
TRBD2 | . | TRBJ2-2 | TRBV9 | CASSLSGRGGVTGELFF | TGTGCCAGCAGCCTCTCAGGGCGGGGGGGCGTCACCGGGGAGCTGTTTTTT
TRBD1 | . | TRBJ2-7 | TRBV10-3 | CAISIRDRDYEQYF | TGTGCCATCAGTATCCGGGACAGGGACTATGAGCAGTACTTC
. | . | TRBJ1-2 | TRBV4-1 | CASSQGVGGRYTF | TGCGCCAGCAGCCAAGGGGTCGGGGGTCGCTACACCTTC
TRBD1 | . | TRBJ2-1 | TRBV29-1 | CSGGQGAHEQFF | TGCAGCGGGGGACAGGGGGCTCATGAGCAGTTCTTC
. | . | TRBJ1-1 | TRBV10-3 | CAISPQGDEYMNTEAFF | TGTGCCATCAGCCCCCAAGGAGACGAGTACATGAACACTGAAGCTTTCTTT
TRBD1 | few | TRBJ2-3 | TRBV2 | CASNRDSHTDTQYF | TGTGCCAGCAATCGGGACAGCCACACAGATACGCAGTATTTT
. | . | TRBJ1-6 | TRBV6-1 | CASSESDPGNSPLHF | TGTGCCAGCAGTGAATCCGACCCAGGGAATTCACCCCTCCACTTT
TRBD1 | . | TRBJ1-5 | TRBV6-4 | CASSDPGTGGGRNSNQPQHF | TGTGCCAGCAGTGACCCTGGGACAGGGGGCGGTCGAAATAGCAATCAGCCCCAGCATTTT